Each of the 29 T cell receptor beta chains below was sequenced from the same sample in a study of T cell repertoires in cytomegalovirus infection. TCRdb re-analysed the reads in MiXCR, keeping a single row per CDR3 protein. The table has about 160,000 distinct CDR3 sequences, roughly a sixth seen once; the top ten hold around 20%. Sequenced input: CD8+ T cells from PBMCs. These receptor sequences come from a human donor in good health (CMV status not recorded). Some clones in this sample may be carry-over from other donors' samples.

This clonotype has just a few counts. The gene calls are TRBV27 and TRBJ2-7; possible D gene TRBD2, 7 bases. The V end was cut by 1 base, the J end by 1 base, with 14 bases between. Germline values: CDR1 MNHEY, CDR2 SMNVEV (reference sequence). The CDR3 is 16 amino acids. The CDR3, as DNA: TGTGCCAGCAGTTTATTTGGGGGGGCTCCATCCTACGAGCAGTACTTC. Translated: CASSLFGGAPSYEQYF.

In regard to this clonotype: A single base separates this from a much larger clone, so it may be a read error. The DNA of the CDR3 is TGTGCCAGCAGATCCAATAATTACAATGAGCAGTTCTTC. Protein product: CASRSNNYNEQFF. V gene TRBV7-3 combines with J gene TRBJ2-1, with D unclear. The CDR3 length is 13 residues. V was shortened by 6 bases and J by 4 bases, with 10 bases between the two germline ends. In germline, CDR1 is SGHTA, CDR2 FQGTGA.

This clonotype has only a few counts. This sequence joins TRBV5-5 and TRBJ2-7; D is perhaps TRBD1 or TRBD2 (5 bases each). The CDR3 is made up of 15 amino acids. From germline, CDR1 is SGHKS and CDR2 YYEKEE (reference sequence). V was shortened by 4 bases and J by 6 bases, with 20 bases between the two germline ends. The CDR3 loop is CASSRGLDSSSEQYF. In DNA, the CDR3 is TGTGCCAGCAGCCGCGGGTTAGACAGTTCGTCCGAGCAGTACTTC. Using reference TRBV5-5 and TRBJ2-7 for the parts outside the CDR3, the full variable domain is DAGVTQSPTHLIKTRGQQVTLRCSPISGHKSVSWYQQVLGQGPQFIFQYYEKEERGRGNFPDRFSARQFPNYSSELNVNALLLGDSALYLCASSRGLDSSSEQYFGPGTRLTVT.

In its sample, this clonotype was seen a few times. V and J are TRBV12-3 or TRBV12-4 and TRBJ2-1, with a possible D match to TRBD2 (5 bases). CDR3 length: 12 amino acids. Deletions cut 5 bases from V and 9 bases from J, with 11 bases between. DNA of the CDR3: TGTGCCAGCAGTCTCGGACTGACTGAGCAGTTCTTC. This codes for CASSLGLTEQFF.

This clonotype was counted only a few times. The chain couples TRBV11-1 to TRBJ2-1, with D possibly matching TRBD2 (5 bases). Trimming cost V 2 bases and J 5 bases, with 7 bases left between them. The CDR3 has 13 residues. Germline CDR1 SGHAT, CDR2 FQDESV (reference sequence). As DNA, the CDR3 is TGTGCCAGCAGCTTAAGACTAAACAATGAGCAGTTCTTC. Protein: CASSLRLNNEQFF.

V gene TRBV15 combines with J gene TRBJ2-2, with a possible D match to TRBD2 (6 bases). Germline assignment: CDR1 LNHNV and CDR2 YYDKDF (reference sequence). This CDR3 is 15 amino acids long. V gave up 3 bases and J gave up 7 bases, with 15 bases separating them. CDR3 DNA: TGTGCCACCAGCAGTGGGGGGAGTTTTAACGGGGAGCTGTTTTTT. Amino acid sequence: CATSSGGSFNGELFF.

In its sample, this clonotype was seen many times. The CDR3 loop reads CASSQLRRRETQYF. For the CDR3, the DNA is TGTGCCAGCAGTCAGCTAAGGAGGCGAGAGACCCAGTACTTC. This rearrangement joins TRBV7-6 to TRBJ2-5, with D perhaps matching TRBD2 (5 bases). Trimming stripped 6 bases from V and 4 bases from J, with 15 bases between. Germline values: CDR1 SGHVS, CDR2 FNYEAQ. The CDR3 has 14 amino acids.

The sample holds many counts of this clonotype. The chain is built from TRBV7-2 and TRBJ2-3; D unclear. Looked up from germline, CDR1 is SGHTA and CDR2 is FQGNSA. Trimming removed 1 base at V and 3 bases at J, with 11 bases between. CDR3 size: 15 residues. The CDR3 DNA reads as TGTGCCAGCAGCTTAGTACCCTCCCTAACAGATACGCAGTATTTT. Protein: CASSLVPSLTDTQYF.

The chain recombines TRBV19 with TRBJ2-7; perhaps TRBD2 as D (5 bases). CDR1 and CDR2 from the germline V gene are LNHDA and SQIVND (reference sequence). V lost 3 bases and J 3 bases, leaving 9 bases between the germline ends. The CDR3 totals 13 residues. CDR3 DNA sequence: TGTGCCAGTAGTATGGACTTGGACTACGAGCAGTACTTC. Translation gives CASSMDLDYEQYF.

This clonotype was observed a few times. The rearrangement uses TRBV29-1 and TRBJ2-7; 10 bases map to TRBD1. V lost 6 bases to trimming and J lost 2 bases; unmatched junction nucleotides: 4. In germline, CDR1 is SQVTM, CDR2 ANQGSEA. CDR3 size: 13 residues. CDR3 loop: CSVTGTGAYEQYF. The CDR3 region has the DNA TGCAGCGTCACAGGGACAGGGGCCTACGAGCAGTACTTC.

This clonotype was picked up a small number of times. The rearrangement uses TRBV12-3 or TRBV12-4 and TRBJ2-1, with TRBD2 matching 7 bases. The CDR3 is made up of 14 amino acids. The V segment lost 6 bases and the J segment 10 bases; nucleotides outside the gene matches: 12. Here the CDR3 reads CASSLPGLVGEQFF. In DNA, the CDR3 is TGTGCCAGCAGCCTGCCTGGACTAGTTGGGGAGCAGTTCTTC.

J is TRBJ2-7 and V is TRBV7-6, with a possible D match to TRBD1 (5 bases). Looked up from germline, CDR1 is SGHVS and CDR2 is FNYEAQ. The CDR3 has 15 amino acids. The V and J ends lost 5 bases and 2 bases respectively, with 16 bases between them. The CDR3 reads CASSQGAMNPYEQYF. The DNA for the CDR3 is TGTGCCAGCAGCCAAGGGGCTATGAACCCCTACGAGCAGTACTTC.

The gene calls are TRBV7-2 and TRBJ2-7, with D perhaps TRBD2 (7 bases). Trimming shortened V by 1 base and J by 7 bases, and 23 bases separated the two germline ends. The germline gives CDR1 SGHTA, CDR2 FQGNSA. This CDR3 is built from 17 residues. Here the CDR3 DNA reads TGTGCCAGCAGCTTAGGCGCGGGGGCCCCCCAGGCGGGTGAGCAGTACTTC. Translation: CASSLGAGAPQAGEQYF.

This chain uses TRBV6-2 or TRBV6-3 with TRBJ2-4, with TRBD1 matching over 9 bases. Germline V CDR1 and CDR2: MNHEY, SVGEGT. The V gene end was trimmed by 5 bases and the J gene end by 3 bases; junction bases not matched to a gene: 2. The CDR3 spans 14 residues. The CDR3 region is CASSGQGNKNIQYF. The CDR3 coding sequence is TGTGCCAGCAGTGGACAGGGGAACAAAAACATTCAGTACTTC.

This clonotype has a handful of counts. This rearrangement joins TRBV9 to TRBJ2-1; D is unclear. The CDR3 totals 14 residues. The V and J ends lost 0 bases and 3 bases respectively, with 7 bases between them. Per germline, CDR1 SGDLS and CDR2 YYNGEE. Here the CDR3 DNA reads TGTGCCAGCAGCGTAGCTGTTTTCTACAATGAGCAGTTCTTC. Translated: CASSVAVFYNEQFF.

This clonotype was observed a few times. The chain recombines TRBV7-6 with TRBJ2-1; the D gene is possibly TRBD2 (5 bases). This CDR3 comprises 14 residues. V was clipped by 1 base and J by 5 bases, with 9 bases between them. Germline V lookup: CDR1 SGHVS, CDR2 FNYEAQ. The CDR3 sequence: CASSLVSGNNEQFF. The CDR3 DNA follows: TGTGCCAGCAGCTTAGTGTCGGGGAACAATGAGCAGTTCTTC.

The chain recombines TRBV6-5 with TRBJ2-1; 10 bases line up with TRBD1. The CDR3 length is 17 residues. The V gene's germline CDR1 is MNHEY and CDR2 SVGAGI. Trimming removed 0 bases from V and 3 bases from J; junction bases left unmatched: 5. Here the CDR3 reads CASSYSKRTGGYNEQFF. The CDR3 region has the DNA TGTGCCAGCAGTTACTCCAAGAGGACAGGGGGCTACAATGAGCAGTTCTTC.

This clonotype occurred a few times. The V gene is TRBV7-3, the J gene TRBJ2-1; 16 nucleotides agree with TRBD2. This CDR3 contains 16 residues. Germline V gene lookup returns CDR1 SGHTA and CDR2 FQGTGA. Trimming at V came to 5 bases and at J to 8 bases, leaving 6 bases not matched to a gene. CDR3 in DNA: TGTGCCAGCAGCCCCCAGGGACTAGCGGGAGGGGATGAGCAGTTCTTC. Its protein product is CASSPQGLAGGDEQFF.

This clonotype was picked up a small number of times. The V and J genes are TRBV5-1 and TRBJ1-1; D gene uncertain. This CDR3 is 16 amino acids long. The germline gives CDR1 SGHRS, CDR2 YFSETQ. Trimming left V 6 bases short and J 3 bases short, with 21 bases between. CDR3 in amino acids: CASTWSGQPADTEAFF. The DNA of the CDR3 is TGCGCCAGCACCTGGTCGGGCCAACCGGCGGACACTGAAGCTTTCTTT.

This chain uses TRBV14 with TRBJ2-4; perhaps TRBD1 as D (6 bases). Trimming left V 4 bases short and J 8 bases short, with 18 bases between. The CDR3 is 15 amino acids. The germline CDR1 and CDR2 sequences are SGHDN and FVKESK. In DNA form, the CDR3 reads TGTGCCAGCAGCCCGATGACAGGCTCTGGGCACATTCAGTACTTC. Its translation is CASSPMTGSGHIQYF.

The chain links TRBV7-9 to TRBJ2-1, with TRBD2 matching 8 bases. Germline V gene sequence: CDR1 SEHNR, CDR2 FQNEAQ (reference sequence). The ends lost 2 bases at V and 7 bases at J; junction bases unmatched: 4. This CDR3 contains 14 residues. CDR3 in DNA: TGTGCCAGCAGCTTAACTAGCGGAGTAAATGAGCAGTTCTTC. This encodes CASSLTSGVNEQFF. Based on the CDR3 plus reference TRBV7-9 and TRBJ2-1, the full variable domain is DTGVSQNPRHKITKRGQNVTFRCDPISEHNRLYWYRQTLGQGPEFLTYFQNEAQLEKSRLLSDRFSAERPKGSFSTLEIQRTEQGDSAMYLCASSLTSGVNEQFFGPGTRLTVL.

The CDR3 DNA reads TGTGCCAGCAGAGAAGGGACAGGGACTGGGGGTGAGCAGTACTTC. It codes for CASREGTGTGGEQYF. V gene TRBV7-8 combines with J gene TRBJ2-7; TRBD1 agrees at 9 bases. Germline lookup yields CDR1 SGHVS and CDR2 FQNEAQ. The V and J ends lost 6 bases and 7 bases, in that order; junction bases with no gene match: 13. This CDR3 has 15 amino acids.

This clonotype was seen only a few times. The rearrangement links TRBV13 to TRBJ2-5, with 11 bases identical to TRBD2. V shed 3 bases and J 1 base; nucleotides not matched to a gene: 7. This CDR3 region has 17 residues. The germline gives CDR1 PRHDT, CDR2 FYEKMQ (reference sequence). The CDR3 region is CASSLGTSGGFQETQYF. Here the CDR3 DNA reads TGTGCCAGCAGCTTGGGAACTAGCGGGGGCTTCCAAGAGACCCAGTACTTC. The whole variable domain, filled in from reference TRBV13 and TRBJ2-5, reads AAGVIQSPRHLIKEKRETATLKCYPIPRHDTVYWYQQGPGQDPQFLISFYEKMQSDKGSIPDRFSAQQFSDYHSELNMSSLELGDSALYFCASSLGTSGGFQETQYFGPGTRLLVL.

This clonotype was observed many times. J is TRBJ2-7 and V is TRBV7-2; D call uncertain. Trimming took off 5 bases at V and 4 bases at J, with 12 bases between the two ends. In germline, CDR1 is SGHTA, CDR2 FQGNSA. CDR3 length equals 13 residues. The CDR3 region has the DNA TGTGCCAGCAGCCCCCGGGTCATTTACGAGCAGTACTTC. Encoded protein: CASSPRVIYEQYF.

This clonotype has more than one count but fewer than ten. V gene TRBV7-6 combines with J gene TRBJ1-2; D not certain. Trimming left V 1 base short and J 0 bases short, with 3 bases between. CDR1 is SGHVS and CDR2 is FNYEAQ in the germline V gene. The CDR3 covers 13 residues. The CDR3 region is CASSLGTNYGYTF. In DNA, the CDR3 is TGTGCCAGCAGCTTAGGAACTAACTATGGCTACACCTTC. The full variable domain, completed using reference TRBV7-6 and TRBJ1-2, is GAGVSQSPRYKVTKRGQDVALRCDPISGHVSLYWYRQALGQGPEFLTYFNYEAQQDKSGLPNDRFSAERPEGSISTLTIQRTEQRDSAMYRCASSLGTNYGYTFGSGTRLTVV.

This rearrangement joins TRBV7-3 to TRBJ2-1; 10 nucleotides line up with TRBD1. J lost 2 bases, V lost 2 bases, and 3 bases had no gene match. The germline gives CDR1 SGHTA, CDR2 FQGTGA. The CDR3 has 16 amino acids. The CDR3 sequence: CASSLPGTGAYNEQFF. The CDR3 DNA is TGTGCCAGCAGCTTACCCGGGACAGGGGCCTACAATGAGCAGTTCTTC.

The V gene is TRBV6-4, the J gene TRBJ2-1; 10 positions match TRBD2. Trimming at V came to 4 bases and at J to 8 bases, leaving 8 bases not matched to a gene. CDR1 is MRHNA and CDR2 is SNTAGT in the germline V gene. The CDR3 totals 15 residues. The DNA for the CDR3 is TGTGCCAGCAGTGGCTCTAGCGGGGGATTCGATGAGCAGTTCTTC. This encodes CASSGSSGGFDEQFF.

The rearrangement links TRBV12-3 or TRBV12-4 to TRBJ1-5, with D unresolved. Trimming took off 1 base at V and 4 bases at J, with 8 bases between the two ends. The CDR3 totals 14 residues. CDR3 coding DNA: TGTGCCAGCAGTTTAGAGGCTCTGAATCAGCCCCAGCATTTT. Translating it yields CASSLEALNQPQHF.

Only a few counts were recorded for this clonotype. This rearrangement joins TRBV9 to TRBJ2-4; 9 nucleotides agree with TRBD2. V was pared by 4 bases and J by 0 bases, with 11 bases of the junction left unmatched. The length of the CDR3 is 18 residues. Germline loops: CDR1 SGDLS, CDR2 YYNGEE. The CDR3 loop reads CASSPRATSGQAKNIQYF. CDR3 bases: TGTGCCAGCAGCCCACGGGCCACTAGCGGGCAAGCCAAAAACATTCAGTACTTC.